The entry below gives a single TCR beta chain sequence along with its context. This sample was taken from a study of blood T cell repertoires in COVID-19. Only in-frame clones appear in the TCRdb table, and some are missing; sequencing was by immunoSEQ multiplex PCR. The sample includes fewer than 100,000 clones, approximately 92% seen only once; the top ten take around 0.8%. Specimen: peripheral blood. The sequence was collected from a woman older than 75 with acute or convalescent COVID-19.

CDR3 coding DNA: TGTGCCAGCAGTTTCGAGCGGGGGCAGCCCCAGCATTTT. Its protein is CASSFERGQPQHF. This rearrangement joins TRBV12-3 or TRBV12-4 to TRBJ1-5; TRBD1 is a possible D gene (5 bases). Trimming left V 3 bases short and J 7 bases short, with 10 bases between. This CDR3 spans 13 amino acids.